This TCR beta chain was documented in a study of T cell changes during pregnancy in multiple sclerosis (dated by TCRdb to between 2019 and 2020). Study-wide context: The study looked at changes in the T cell repertoire across pregnancy in women with multiple sclerosis.

CDR1 and CDR2 (SGHVS, FQNEAQ) derive from the germline V gene. V ends up 4 bases short and J 4 bases short, with an unmatched junction base count of 6. Measured from the cysteine to the phenylalanine, the CDR3 is 15 residues long. The entry retains the CDR3 DNA only, 45 bases that are in frame from base 1. As to this clone: Its antigen has not been determined. Base quality data are lacking; no much larger clone is found one base away.

Preparation of the library involved the immunoSEQ multiplex PCR assay. TCRdb carries this immuneACCESS record with in-frame sequences only. Its versions omit some clonotypes, under half of them owing to an unresolved V gene in the studies checked, with the rest unexplained. For this sample there are 95,000 to 110,000 clones; 85% to 95% appear just once. The top ten clonotypes cover about 0.78% of the sample. The input for sequencing was peripheral blood, taken in the third trimester of pregnancy. This chain joins TRBV7-8 to TRBJ1-4; 7 of the junction bases match TRBD1. The receptor's source is a female donor in good health, enrolled as a control in a pregnancy study. At the DNA level, the sequence is TGTGCCAGCAGCTCGCAACAGGGGTTTAATGAAAAACTGTTTTTT. Protein translation: CASSSQQGFNEKLFF. Outside the CDR3, residues come from the reference TRBV7-8 and TRBJ1-4 proteins, so the full variable domain is: GAGVSQSPRYKVAKRGQDVALRCDPISGHVSLFWYQQALGQGPEFLTYFQNEAQLDKSGLPSDRFFAERPEGSVSTLKIQRTQQEDSAVYLCASSSQQGFNEKLFFGSGTQLSVL.